The 29 T cell receptor beta chains presented below share a single source sample, sequenced in a study of cytomegalovirus exposure and HLA in healthy donors. The primer mix had 60 Vbeta and 13 Jbeta primers. Assay used: immunoSEQ multiplex PCR; TCRdb lists only in-frame clones, some missing. The sample contains about 97,000 clones, 85% of which appear only once. The sequenced sample consisted of PBMCs. The source is a young man in good health and CMV-seronegative.

The chain has TRBV7-9 and TRBJ1-2; 9 bases fit TRBD1. V lost 7 bases and J lost 4; bases outside the gene matches: 7. Germline loops: CDR1 SEHNR, CDR2 FQNEAQ (reference sequence). The CDR3 runs 14 residues. The CDR3 DNA reads TGTGCCAGCACCACAACAGGGGGCCTCTATGGCTACACCTTC. Its translation is CASTTTGGLYGYTF.

In this sample, this clone turned up once. The V gene is TRBV28, the J gene TRBJ2-1; tentative D call: TRBD2 (5 bases). The CDR3 has 13 residues. Germline V gene lookup returns CDR1 MDHEN and CDR2 SYDVKM. V lost 5 bases and J lost 5, with 10 bases in between. Written as DNA, the CDR3 is TGTGCCAGCAGTGGAGGCTTAAACAATGAGCAGTTCTTC. Translation gives CASSGGLNNEQFF.

The genes are TRBV5-6 and TRBJ1-1; D uncertain. The CDR3 runs 14 residues. V was clipped by 0 bases and J by 6 bases, with 12 bases between them. Germline assignment: CDR1 SGHDT and CDR2 YYEEEE. CDR3 sequence reads: CASSLGGRMSEAFF. CDR3 DNA sequence: TGTGCCAGCAGCTTGGGCGGCCGGATGTCTGAAGCTTTCTTT.

The chain combines TRBV6-5 with TRBJ1-2, with TRBD1 matching 7 bases. CDR3 length: 15 residues. The ends lost 6 bases at V and 7 bases at J; junction bases unmatched: 14. The V gene's germline CDR1 is MNHEY and CDR2 SVGAGI. The CDR3 region is CASSYTTGAPGGYTF. CDR3 bases: TGTGCCAGCAGCTATACTACAGGGGCCCCAGGTGGCTACACCTTC.

The chain combines TRBV27 with TRBJ2-3, with D perhaps TRBD2 (6 bases). Trimming removed 0 bases from V and 1 base from J, with 8 bases in between. The length of the CDR3 is 15 residues. Germline assignment: CDR1 MNHEY and CDR2 SMNVEV (reference sequence). CDR3 DNA sequence: TGTGCCAGCAGTTTATCTATAGCGGGCACAGATACGCAGTATTTT. Translation: CASSLSIAGTDTQYF.

The chain uses TRBV5-4 and TRBJ1-2; D not resolved. CDR3 length: 15 residues. The germline gives CDR1 SGHNT, CDR2 YYREEE (reference sequence). The V and J ends lost 3 bases and 7 bases respectively, with 19 bases between them. CDR3 protein: CASSSATGWVFGYTF. The CDR3 nucleotides are TGTGCCAGCAGCTCCGCAACGGGTTGGGTATTTGGCTACACCTTC.

This clone was detected only a few times. DNA for the CDR3: TGTGCCACCAGCAGACAACCCCGGGACAACTCCTACGAGCAGTACTTC. Protein sequence: CATSRQPRDNSYEQYF. The chain employs TRBV15 and TRBJ2-7; the D gene is possibly TRBD1 (6 bases). The V gene's germline CDR1 is LNHNV and CDR2 YYDKDF (reference sequence). The CDR3 covers 16 residues. Trimming cost V 2 bases and J 0 bases, with 14 bases left between them. Combining the CDR3 with reference TRBV15 and TRBJ2-7 gives the whole variable domain DAMVIQNPRYQVTQFGKPVTLSCSQTLNHNVMYWYQQKSSQAPKLLFHYYDKDFNNEADTPDNFQSRRPNTSFCFLDIRSPGLGDTAMYLCATSRQPRDNSYEQYFGPGTRLTVT.

This clone was observed a single time. This chain uses TRBV9 with TRBJ2-2; D gene uncertain. Germline CDR1 and CDR2: SGDLS and YYNGEE. This CDR3 contains 13 residues. The germline V and J ends were trimmed by 0 bases and 3 bases, with 3 bases remaining between them. In nucleotides, the CDR3 is TGTGCCAGCAGCGTAGTAGACACCGGGGAGCTGTTTTTT. Its protein is CASSVVDTGELFF.

This clone was detected only a few times. V gene TRBV6-1 combines with J gene TRBJ1-5; D is undetermined. CDR3 length: 14 amino acids. Germline values: CDR1 MNHNS, CDR2 SASEGT. V was pared by 6 bases and J by 0 bases, with 9 bases between. As DNA, the CDR3 is TGTGCCAGCAGGAGTGACATTAGCAATCAGCCCCAGCATTTT. It translates to CASRSDISNQPQHF.

This chain uses TRBV2 with TRBJ2-2; D is possibly TRBD2 (5 bases). This CDR3 has 15 amino acids. The germline V and J ends were trimmed by 5 bases and 6 bases, with 16 bases remaining between them. Germline CDR1 SNHLY, CDR2 FYNNEI. CDR3 sequence: CASSRFTSFPGELFF. Here the CDR3 DNA reads TGTGCCAGCAGTCGCTTTACTAGTTTCCCCGGGGAGCTGTTTTTT.

This rearrangement joins TRBV6-1 to TRBJ2-5, with TRBD1 identical over 11 bases. Germline lookup yields CDR1 MNHNS and CDR2 SASEGT. V lost 10 bases, J lost 3 bases, and 10 bases stayed unmatched. CDR3 length equals 15 residues. This CDR3 reads CATELWTGGKETQYF. The DNA for the CDR3 is TGTGCCACCGAACTGTGGACAGGGGGCAAAGAGACCCAGTACTTC.

The CDR3 sequence is CASSVAWQGGKLFF. The CDR3 nucleotides are TGTGCCAGCAGCGTAGCGTGGCAGGGAGGGAAACTGTTTTTT. The chain combines TRBV9 with TRBJ1-4; D possibly corresponds to TRBD1 (5 bases). Germline V gene data show CDR1 as SGDLS and CDR2 as YYNGEE. The CDR3 sequence is 14 residues long. V shed 0 bases and J shed 11 bases, with 14 bases lying between them.

V and J are TRBV7-9 and TRBJ2-7; D call uncertain. Germline CDR1 reads SEHNR; CDR2 reads FQNEAQ (reference sequence). This CDR3 has 13 residues. Trimming took 0 bases from V and 0 from J, leaving 3 bases between them. CDR3 region: CASSLASSYEQYF. CDR3 bases: TGTGCCAGCAGCTTAGCGAGCTCCTACGAGCAGTACTTC. Full variable domain (remainder filled in from reference TRBV7-9 and TRBJ2-7): DTGVSQNPRHKITKRGQNVTFRCDPISEHNRLYWYRQTLGQGPEFLTYFQNEAQLEKSRLLSDRFSAERPKGSFSTLEIQRTEQGDSAMYLCASSLASSYEQYFGPGTRLTVT.

The J gene is TRBJ2-3, the V gene TRBV5-4, with 14 bases aligning to TRBD2. This CDR3 spans 17 amino acids. After removal of 3 bases from V and 2 bases from J, the junction contained 5 bases not matched to a gene. Germline CDR1 SGHNT, CDR2 YYREEE (reference sequence). The CDR3 DNA reads TGTGCCAGCAGCTCCCCGGGACTAGCGGGGGCCACAGATACGCAGTATTTT. It codes for CASSSPGLAGATDTQYF.

The rearrangement joins TRBV5-4 to TRBJ2-3, with TRBD1 matching 9 bases. The germline V gene has CDR1 SGHNT and CDR2 YYREEE (reference sequence). Germline trimming cut 4 bases from V and 3 bases from J; bases unmatched to any gene: 6. There are 15 residues in the CDR3. The CDR3 bases are TGTGCCAGCAGCCAGGCGGGACAGGGAACAGATACGCAGTATTTT. Translating gives CASSQAGQGTDTQYF.

The rearrangement links TRBV4-1 to TRBJ1-4; D is ambiguous. The germline gives CDR1 MGHRA, CDR2 YSYEKL. The CDR3 covers 16 residues. V was shortened by 4 bases and J by 5 bases, with 17 bases between the two germline ends. Here the CDR3 reads CASSRTPTSGNEKLFF. In nucleotides, the CDR3 is TGCGCCAGCAGCCGGACTCCGACAAGCGGAAATGAAAAACTGTTTTTT.

V is TRBV5-4 and J is TRBJ2-3; 12 bases match TRBD2. This CDR3 has 15 residues. J lost 4 bases, V lost 4 bases, and 4 bases had no gene match. The germline CDR1 and CDR2 sequences are SGHNT and YYREEE (reference sequence). DNA for the CDR3: TGTGCCAGCAGCCCTTGGACTAGCGGGGCAGATACGCAGTATTTT. Protein: CASSPWTSGADTQYF.

V is TRBV30 and J is TRBJ2-7; 11 bases agree with TRBD2. The CDR3 has 12 amino acids. Germline CDR1 is GTSNPN and CDR2 is SVGIG (reference sequence). CDR3 DNA sequence: TGTGCTTATACTAGCGGGGGCGTCAAGCAGTACTTC. Translation gives CAYTSGGVKQYF.

V is TRBV28 and J is TRBJ2-7; D not resolved. The V gene lost 1 base and the J gene lost 4 bases, with 5 bases spanning the gap. Germline V gives CDR1 MDHEN, CDR2 SYDVKM. The CDR3 covers 12 residues. DNA for the CDR3: TGTGCCAGCAGTTTATCCGGGTACGAGCAGTACTTC. It codes for CASSLSGYEQYF.

V and J are TRBV5-1 and TRBJ2-3; no reliable D call. V was clipped by 4 bases and J by 0 bases, with 9 bases between them. The CDR3 extends over 14 amino acids. Germline CDR1 SGHRS, CDR2 YFSETQ. The CDR3, as DNA: TGCGCCAGCAGCGCTGACACAAGCACAGATACGCAGTATTTT. This sequence encodes CASSADTSTDTQYF.

The chain couples TRBV6-1 to TRBJ1-6; TRBD1 matches at 12 bases. This CDR3 is 14 amino acids long. Germline V gene sequence: CDR1 MNHNS, CDR2 SASEGT. Unmatched junction bases numbered 5, after V lost 7 bases and J lost 10 bases. The CDR3 DNA follows: TGTGCCAGCAAGGGACAGGGGGCTCGATCACCCCTCCACTTT. Translating it yields CASKGQGARSPLHF.

V and J are TRBV19 and TRBJ1-5, with D hard to call. The CDR3 is made up of 21 amino acids. Between the trimmed V and J ends, which lost 4 bases and 0 bases, there was a span of 28 bases. Germline CDR1 and CDR2: LNHDA and SQIVND (reference sequence). For the CDR3, the DNA is TGTGCCAGTAGTACCTTCCGGGCCGACACCCTTGGGAGTTATAGCAATCAGCCCCAGCATTTT. Amino acids: CASSTFRADTLGSYSNQPQHF.

This chain joins TRBV6-4 and TRBJ2-5; 7 nucleotides agree with TRBD2. The germline gives CDR1 MRHNA, CDR2 SNTAGT. The length of the CDR3 is 15 residues. V shed 3 bases and J 1 base; nucleotides not matched to a gene: 5. The CDR3 spells CASSESSGAQETQYF. In nucleotides, the CDR3 is TGTGCCAGCAGTGAGTCGAGCGGGGCCCAAGAGACCCAGTACTTC.

The chain uses TRBV29-1 and TRBJ2-5, with 8 bases lining up with TRBD2. The CDR3 is made up of 12 amino acids. Germline loops: CDR1 SQVTM, CDR2 ANQGSEA. J gave up 5 bases and V 8 bases, and 7 bases lay outside the gene matches. The CDR3 DNA sequence: TGCAGCACCGGGGGGGCCATGGAGACCCAGTACTTC. Translating it yields CSTGGAMETQYF.

Concerning this clone: One junction end does not reproduce the germline sequence, and a read error may be involved. This chain uses TRBV5-6 with TRBJ2-3; TRBD1 aligns across 8 bases. Germline CDR1 and CDR2: SGHDT and YYEEEE. The CDR3 consists of 12 residues. As DNA, the CDR3 is TGTGCCAGCAGCCCGGGGACAGGTACGCAGTATTTT. Protein: CASSPGTGTQYF.

The chain carries TRBV7-2 and TRBJ2-2; the D gene is possibly TRBD2 (5 bases). Germline V gene lookup returns CDR1 SGHTA and CDR2 FQGNSA. Trimming shortened V by 10 bases and J by 3 bases, and 15 bases separated the two germline ends. The CDR3 is 14 amino acids. The CDR3 nucleotides are TGTGCCACCACCGCAGCGGTTGACACCGGGGAGCTGTTTTTT. It encodes CATTAAVDTGELFF.

This clone has a single count. This sequence joins TRBV28 and TRBJ1-5; D may be TRBD1 (6 bases). The germline V and J ends were trimmed by 5 bases and 0 bases, with 17 bases remaining between them. CDR1 and CDR2 from the germline V gene are MDHEN and SYDVKM. There are 17 residues in the CDR3. CDR3 nucleotide sequence: TGTGCCAGCAGTCACGCCGGGACACTTAATAGCAATCAGCCCCAGCATTTT. This codes for CASSHAGTLNSNQPQHF.

This rearrangement joins TRBV19 to TRBJ1-2, with unresolved D. The CDR3 totals 12 residues. Germline V gives CDR1 LNHDA, CDR2 SQIVND (reference sequence). V was trimmed by 3 bases and J by 4 bases, leaving 6 bases between them. As DNA, the CDR3 is TGTGCCAGTAGTATGTTGCGCTATGGCTACACCTTC. Amino acids: CASSMLRYGYTF.

The chain's CDR3 is CASSHALAGSSYEQYF. The CDR3 DNA follows: TGCGCCAGCAGCCATGCTCTAGCGGGTAGCTCCTACGAGCAGTACTTC. The chain couples TRBV4-1 to TRBJ2-7; 8 bases are a match to TRBD2. The V and J ends lost 3 bases and 0 bases, in that order; junction bases with no gene match: 7. The CDR3 spans 16 residues. Looked up from germline, CDR1 is MGHRA and CDR2 is YSYEKL.